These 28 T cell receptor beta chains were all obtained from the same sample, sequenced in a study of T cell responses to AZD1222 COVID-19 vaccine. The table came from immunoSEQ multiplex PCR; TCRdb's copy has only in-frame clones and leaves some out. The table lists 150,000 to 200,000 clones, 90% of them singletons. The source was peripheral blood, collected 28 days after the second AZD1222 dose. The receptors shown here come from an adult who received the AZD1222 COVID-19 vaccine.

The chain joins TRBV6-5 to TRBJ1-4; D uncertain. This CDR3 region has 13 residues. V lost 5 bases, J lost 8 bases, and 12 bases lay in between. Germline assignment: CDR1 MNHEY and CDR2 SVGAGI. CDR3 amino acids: CASSRAPWEKLFF. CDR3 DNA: TGTGCCAGCAGTCGCGCCCCATGGGAAAAACTGTTTTTT.

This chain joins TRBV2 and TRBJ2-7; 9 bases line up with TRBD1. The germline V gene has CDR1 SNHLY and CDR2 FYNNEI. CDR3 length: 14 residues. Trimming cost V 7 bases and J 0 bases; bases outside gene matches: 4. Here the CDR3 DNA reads TGTGCCAGCAAGGGACAGGGTAACTCCTACGAGCAGTACTTC. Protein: CASKGQGNSYEQYF. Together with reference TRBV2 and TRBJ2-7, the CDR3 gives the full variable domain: EPEVTQTPSHQVTQMGQEVILRCVPISNHLYFYWYRQILGQKVEFLVSFYNNEISEKSEIFDDQFSVERPDGSNFTLKIRSTKLEDSAMYFCASKGQGNSYEQYFGPGTRLTVT.

The CDR3 sequence is CASSDPLWGKETQYF. Here the CDR3 DNA reads TGTGCCAGTAGTGACCCTCTGTGGGGTAAGGAGACCCAGTACTTC. This chain links TRBV19 with TRBJ2-5; D unclear. Germline V gene sequence: CDR1 LNHDA, CDR2 SQIVND (reference sequence). This CDR3 contains 15 residues. Trimming pared 5 bases from V and 5 bases from J, leaving 18 bases between.

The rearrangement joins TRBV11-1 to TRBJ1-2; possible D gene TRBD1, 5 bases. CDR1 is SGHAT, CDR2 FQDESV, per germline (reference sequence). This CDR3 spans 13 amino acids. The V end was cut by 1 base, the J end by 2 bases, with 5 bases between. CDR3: CASSLGQNYGYTF. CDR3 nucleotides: TGTGCCAGCAGCTTAGGACAGAACTATGGCTACACCTTC.

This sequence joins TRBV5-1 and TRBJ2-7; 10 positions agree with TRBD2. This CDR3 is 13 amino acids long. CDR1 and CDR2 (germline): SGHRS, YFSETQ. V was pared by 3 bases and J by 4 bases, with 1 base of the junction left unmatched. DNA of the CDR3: TGCGCCAGCAGCTGGACTAGCGGATACGAGCAGTACTTC. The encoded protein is CASSWTSGYEQYF.

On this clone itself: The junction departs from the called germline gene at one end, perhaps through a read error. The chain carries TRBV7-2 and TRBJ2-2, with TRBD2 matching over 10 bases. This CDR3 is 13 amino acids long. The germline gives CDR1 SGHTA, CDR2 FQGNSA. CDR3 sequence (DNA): TGTGCCAGCAGCCCCCGTCCTAGCGGGGGGCTGTTTTTT. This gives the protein CASSPRPSGGLFF.

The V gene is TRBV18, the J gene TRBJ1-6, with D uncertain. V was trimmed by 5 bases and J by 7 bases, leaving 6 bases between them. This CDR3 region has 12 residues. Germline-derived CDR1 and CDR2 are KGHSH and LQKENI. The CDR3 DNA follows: TGTGCCAGCTCAGAAGCAAATTCACCCCTCCACTTT. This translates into CASSEANSPLHF.

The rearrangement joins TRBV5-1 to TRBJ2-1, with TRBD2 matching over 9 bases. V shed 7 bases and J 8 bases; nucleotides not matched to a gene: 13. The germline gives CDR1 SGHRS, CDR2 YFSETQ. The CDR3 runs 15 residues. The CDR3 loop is CASGRVAGDRDEQFF. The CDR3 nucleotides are TGCGCCAGCGGACGAGTAGCGGGAGATAGGGATGAGCAGTTCTTC.

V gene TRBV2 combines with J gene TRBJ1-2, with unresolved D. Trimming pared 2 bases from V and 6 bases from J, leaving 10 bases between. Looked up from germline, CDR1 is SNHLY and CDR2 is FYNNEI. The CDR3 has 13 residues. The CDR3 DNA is TGTGCCAGCAGTGAAAGTGGGGAGGATGGCTACACCTTC. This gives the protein CASSESGEDGYTF.

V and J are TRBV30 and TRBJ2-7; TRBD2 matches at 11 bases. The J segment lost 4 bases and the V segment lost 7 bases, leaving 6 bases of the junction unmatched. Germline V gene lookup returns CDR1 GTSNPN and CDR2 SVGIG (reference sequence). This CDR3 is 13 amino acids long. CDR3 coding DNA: TGTGCCTTATTCACTAGCGGGAGTTACGAGCAGTACTTC. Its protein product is CALFTSGSYEQYF.

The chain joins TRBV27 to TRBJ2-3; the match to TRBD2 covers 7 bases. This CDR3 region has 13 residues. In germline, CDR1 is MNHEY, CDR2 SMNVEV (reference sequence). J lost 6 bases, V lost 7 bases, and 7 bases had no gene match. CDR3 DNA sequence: TGTGCCAGCAAGAGTGTCGGGAGGGATACGCAGTATTTT. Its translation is CASKSVGRDTQYF.

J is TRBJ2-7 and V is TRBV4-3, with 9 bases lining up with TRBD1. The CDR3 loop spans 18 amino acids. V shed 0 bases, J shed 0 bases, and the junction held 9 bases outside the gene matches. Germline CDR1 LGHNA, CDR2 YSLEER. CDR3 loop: CASSQDPRQGVFSYEQYF. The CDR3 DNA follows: TGCGCCAGCAGCCAAGATCCTAGACAGGGGGTCTTCTCCTACGAGCAGTACTTC.

The chain's CDR3 is CASSRIRDRRSNTGELFF. DNA of the CDR3: TGTGCCAGCAGCCGTATCCGGGACAGGAGGTCGAACACCGGGGAGCTGTTTTTT. The rearrangement joins TRBV7-2 to TRBJ2-2; 8 nucleotides agree with TRBD1. The CDR3 totals 18 residues. The J segment lost 0 bases and the V segment lost 5 bases, leaving 11 bases of the junction unmatched. CDR1 and CDR2 (germline): SGHTA, FQGNSA.

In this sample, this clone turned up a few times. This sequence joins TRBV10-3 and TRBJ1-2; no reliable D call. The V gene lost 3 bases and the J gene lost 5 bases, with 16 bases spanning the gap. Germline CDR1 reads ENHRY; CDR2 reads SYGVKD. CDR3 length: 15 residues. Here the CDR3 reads CAISDTAAGDYGYTF. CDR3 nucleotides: TGTGCCATCAGTGACACGGCCGCTGGGGATTATGGCTACACCTTC.

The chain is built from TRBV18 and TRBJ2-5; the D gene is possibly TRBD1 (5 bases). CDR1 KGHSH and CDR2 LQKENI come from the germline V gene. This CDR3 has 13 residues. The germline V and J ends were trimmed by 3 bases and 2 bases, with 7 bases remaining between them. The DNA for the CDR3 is TGTGCCAGCTCACCGGCAGGGCAAGAGACCCAGTACTTC. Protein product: CASSPAGQETQYF. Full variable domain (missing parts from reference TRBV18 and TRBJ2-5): NAGVMQNPRHLVRRRGQEARLRCSPMKGHSHVYWYRQLPEEGLKFMVYLQKENIIDESGMPKERFSAEFPKEGPSILRIQQVVRGDSAAYFCASSPAGQETQYFGPGTRLLVL.

The CDR3 coding sequence is TGTGCCAGCAGCTTGGGACTAGCGGGGCCCAATGAGCAGTTCTTC. It is translated as CASSLGLAGPNEQFF. The rearrangement links TRBV7-2 to TRBJ2-1; 13 bases agree with TRBD2. The CDR3 is 15 residues long. CDR1 is SGHTA, CDR2 FQGNSA, per germline. Trimming cost V 3 bases and J 6 bases; bases outside gene matches: 2.

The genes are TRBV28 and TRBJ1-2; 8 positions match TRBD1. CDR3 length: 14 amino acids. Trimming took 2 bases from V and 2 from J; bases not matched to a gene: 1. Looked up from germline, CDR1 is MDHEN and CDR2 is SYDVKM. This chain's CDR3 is CASSLGTGNYGYTF. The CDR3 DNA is TGTGCCAGCAGTTTAGGGACAGGAAACTATGGCTACACCTTC.

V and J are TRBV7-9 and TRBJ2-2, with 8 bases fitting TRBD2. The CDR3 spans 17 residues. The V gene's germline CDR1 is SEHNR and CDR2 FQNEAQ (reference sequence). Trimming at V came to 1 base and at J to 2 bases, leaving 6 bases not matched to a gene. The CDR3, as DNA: TGTGCCAGCAGCTTAGGAGCGGGGGCAGGAAACACCGGGGAGCTGTTTTTT. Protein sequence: CASSLGAGAGNTGELFF. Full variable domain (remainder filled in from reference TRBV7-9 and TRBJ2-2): DTGVSQNPRHKITKRGQNVTFRCDPISEHNRLYWYRQTLGQGPEFLTYFQNEAQLEKSRLLSDRFSAERPKGSFSTLEIQRTEQGDSAMYLCASSLGAGAGNTGELFFGEGSRLTVL.

The CDR3, as DNA: TGTGCCAGCAGTTACGGGGGACAGAGGAGGGAGACCCAGTACTTC. Translated: CASSYGGQRRETQYF. The chain carries TRBV6-2 or TRBV6-3 and TRBJ2-5; 7 bases are shared with TRBD1. Unmatched junction bases numbered 8, after V lost 2 bases and J lost 5 bases. CDR3 length equals 15 residues. Germline CDR1 reads MNHEY; CDR2 reads SVGEGT.

In nucleotides, the CDR3 is TGTGCCAGTAGTTCTCGCGGGGTTGGGAGAACTGGAAACACCATATATTTT. This translates into CASSSRGVGRTGNTIYF. The chain carries TRBV19 and TRBJ1-3, with D hard to call. The CDR3 loop spans 17 amino acids. The germline V gene encodes CDR1 LNHDA and CDR2 SQIVND (reference sequence). V lost 5 bases, J lost 2 bases, and 19 bases lay in between.

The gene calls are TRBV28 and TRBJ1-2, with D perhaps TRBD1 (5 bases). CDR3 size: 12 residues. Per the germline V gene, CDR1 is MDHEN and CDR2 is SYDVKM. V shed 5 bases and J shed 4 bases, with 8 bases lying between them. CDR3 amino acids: CASSGAFYGYTF. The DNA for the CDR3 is TGTGCCAGCAGTGGGGCTTTCTATGGCTACACCTTC.

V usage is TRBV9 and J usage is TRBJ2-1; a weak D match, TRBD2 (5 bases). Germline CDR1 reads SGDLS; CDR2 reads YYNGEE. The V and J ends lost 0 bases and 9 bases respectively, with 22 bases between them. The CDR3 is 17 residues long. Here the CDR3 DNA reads TGTGCCAGCAGCGTAGGCCCTTTTAGCGATTCGCTTCCTGAGCAGTTCTTC. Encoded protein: CASSVGPFSDSLPEQFF.

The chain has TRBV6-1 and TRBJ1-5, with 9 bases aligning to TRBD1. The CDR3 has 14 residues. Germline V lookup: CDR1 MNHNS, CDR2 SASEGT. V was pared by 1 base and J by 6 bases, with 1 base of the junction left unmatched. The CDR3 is CASSEGTGAQPQHF. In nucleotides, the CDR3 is TGTGCCAGCAGTGAAGGGACAGGGGCTCAGCCCCAGCATTTT.

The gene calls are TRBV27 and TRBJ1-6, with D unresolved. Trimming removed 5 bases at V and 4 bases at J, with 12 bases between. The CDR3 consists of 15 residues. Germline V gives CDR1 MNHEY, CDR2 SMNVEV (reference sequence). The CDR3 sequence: CASSTGVRYNSPLHF. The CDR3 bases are TGTGCCAGCAGTACCGGGGTTCGGTATAATTCACCCCTCCACTTT.

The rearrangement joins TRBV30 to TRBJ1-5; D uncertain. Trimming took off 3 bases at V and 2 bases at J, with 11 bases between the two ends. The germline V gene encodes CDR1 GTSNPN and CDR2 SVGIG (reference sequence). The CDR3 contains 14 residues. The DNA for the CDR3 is TGTGCCTGGAGCCTAGGTCAGGGCAATCAGCCCCAGCATTTT. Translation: CAWSLGQGNQPQHF.

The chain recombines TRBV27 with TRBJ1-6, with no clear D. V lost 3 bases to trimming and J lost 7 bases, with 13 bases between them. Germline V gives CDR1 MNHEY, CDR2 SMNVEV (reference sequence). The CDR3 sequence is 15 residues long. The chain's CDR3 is CASSFIGPANSPLHF. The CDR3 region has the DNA TGTGCCAGCAGTTTCATTGGTCCAGCAAATTCACCCCTCCACTTT.

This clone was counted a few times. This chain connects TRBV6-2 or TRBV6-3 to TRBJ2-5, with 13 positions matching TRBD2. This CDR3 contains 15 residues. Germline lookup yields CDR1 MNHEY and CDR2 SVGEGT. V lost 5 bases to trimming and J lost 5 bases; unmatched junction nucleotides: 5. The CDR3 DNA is TGTGCCAGCAGTCCACTAGCGGGGGGGCGTGAGACCCAGTACTTC. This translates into CASSPLAGGRETQYF.

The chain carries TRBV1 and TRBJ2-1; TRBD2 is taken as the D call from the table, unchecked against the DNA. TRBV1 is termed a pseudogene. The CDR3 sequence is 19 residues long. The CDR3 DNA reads TGCACCAGCAGCCAAGGTTATAGCGACCCCTCGAGCTCCTACAATGAGCAGTTCTTC. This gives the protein CTSSQGYSDPSSSYNEQFF.